A selection of T cell receptor beta chains follows, all from one sample in a study of T cells after posttransplantation cyclophosphamide. The data were produced by immunoSEQ multiplex PCR, yet TCRdb's version contains in-frame clones alone and is incomplete. The specimen has tens of thousands of clones, none found just once. The sequenced material came from PBMCs. These receptors all come from a middle-aged man in good health, CMV-negative, and a related stem cell transplant donor. Both conserved end residues are part of each CDR3. D genes are given only for firm matches. Clone size is not always given. Where it is, it says once, few, many or a class for expanded clones.

>TRBD2|TRBJ2-1|many|TRBV7-3
TGTGCCAGCAGCCCCGGGTCTAGCGGGGGGATCTACAATGAGCAGTTCTTC
CASSPGSSGGIYNEQFF
>TRBD2|TRBJ2-1|many|TRBV18
TGTGCCAGCTCACCCCAGCGGGGCAACAATGAGCAGTTCTTC
CASSPQRGNNEQFF
>TRBD2|TRBJ2-1|many|TRBV5-1
TGCGCCAGCATGAGCGGGAGTTTTGAGCAGTTCTTC
CASMSGSFEQFF
>TRBD1|TRBJ2-5|few|TRBV18
TGTGCCAGCTCACCGGGACAGACCCCAGAGACCCAGTACTTC
CASSPGQTPETQYF
>TRBD1|TRBJ2-1|NA|TRBV27
TGTGCCAGCAGGCCGGGACAGGGCAACAATGAGCAGTTCTTC
CASRPGQGNNEQFF
>NA|TRBJ1-1|many|TRBV14
TGTGCCAGCAGCCAAGTCACCCCCCAGGCTATGAACACTGAAGCTTTCTTT
CASSQVTPQAMNTEAFF
>NA|TRBJ1-1|many|TRBV7-3
TGTGCCAGCAGCTCCAGGGGGAACACTGAAGCTTTCTTT
CASSSRGNTEAFF
>NA|TRBJ2-5|many|TRBV6-1
TGTGCCAGCAGTGAATTTGGAGGCCAAGAGACCCAGTACTTC
CASSEFGGQETQYF
>NA|TRBJ2-5|NA|TRBV18
TGTGCCAGCTCACCAGGTGGGGGCAATCGAGAGACCCAGTACTTC
CASSPGGGNRETQYF
>TRBD1|TRBJ2-2|many|TRBV7-7
TGTGCCAGCAGCCCCGGGACAGGGGGGCCTACCGGGGAGCTGTTTTTT
CASSPGTGGPTGELFF
>TRBD1|TRBJ1-1|many|TRBV7-8
TGTGCCAGCAGCCCTAGGACAGGGTCGGGAATGAACACTGAAGCTTTCTTT
CASSPRTGSGMNTEAFF
>TRBD2|TRBJ2-7|few|TRBV5-1
TGCGCCAGCAGCTCGCCGGGACTAGCGGGGGGCACCTCCTACGAGCAGTACTTC
CASSSPGLAGGTSYEQYF
>NA|TRBJ2-3|many|TRBV5-6
TGTGCCAGCAGCTTGTGGGGCAGCACAGATACGCAGTATTTT
CASSLWGSTDTQYF
>NA|TRBJ1-6|many|TRBV19
TGTGCCAGTAGTACGAGCTCCTATAATTCACCCCTCCACTTT
CASSTSSYNSPLHF
>TRBD1|TRBJ2-7|few|TRBV6-1
TGTGCCAGCAGTCCGGACAGGGGGGTCTCCTACGAGCAGTACTTC
CASSPDRGVSYEQYF
>NA|TRBJ2-5|few|TRBV5-1
TGCGCCAGCAGTCGGGGAGGAGAGACCCAGTACTTC
CASSRGGETQYF
>NA|TRBJ1-2|NA|TRBV5-4
TGTGCCAGCAGCTGGGAGGCGGGCTACACCTTC
CASSWEAGYTF
>NA|TRBJ2-5|many|TRBV7-2
TGTGCCAGCAGCTTACAACTAGAGACCCAGTACTTC
CASSLQLETQYF
>TRBD1|TRBJ2-2|many|TRBV11-3
TGTGCCAGCAGCTTGGCTACAGGGGGCACCGGGGAGCTGTTTTTT
CASSLATGGTGELFF
>NA|TRBJ1-1|few|TRBV6-5
TGTGCCAGCGGACAAGGAATGAACACTGAAGCTTTCTTT
CASGQGMNTEAFF
>TRBD2|TRBJ2-3|NA|TRBV9
TGTGCCAGCAGCGCCTTACTAGCGGGGGGCACAGATACGCAGTATTTT
CASSALLAGGTDTQYF
>TRBD2|TRBJ2-5|many|TRBV30
TGTGCCTGGAGGACCGGGACTAGCCGAGAGACCCAGTACTTC
CAWRTGTSRETQYF
>TRBD2|TRBJ2-1|many|TRBV6-6
TGTGCCAGCAGTTACGCGGGACTAGCGGGGAGTGAGCAGTTCTTC
CASSYAGLAGSEQFF
>NA|TRBJ2-3|many|TRBV5-5
TGTGCCAGCAGCTTTCCGGGACTTAGCACAGATACGCAGTATTTT
CASSFPGLSTDTQYF
>TRBD1|TRBJ1-2|few|TRBV7-9
TGTGCCAGCAGCCCTCAGGGGGTATATGGCTACACCTTC
CASSPQGVYGYTF
>NA|TRBJ1-1|many|TRBV18
TGTGCCAGCTCACCTGCGACGGAGAAGTTAGGAGCTTTCTTT
CASSPATEKLGAFF
>NA|TRBJ2-3|NA|TRBV7-3
TGTGCCAGCAGCTTAATTCAGGGGGATACGCAGTATTTT
CASSLIQGDTQYF
>NA|TRBJ1-1|many|TRBV10-3
TGTGCCATCAGTGAATCCGGGACACTGAACACTGAAGCTTTCTTT
CAISESGTLNTEAFF
>NA|TRBJ1-1|many|TRBV11-2
TGTGCCAGCAGCTCCCAGATGATGAACACTGAAGCTTTCTTT
CASSSQMMNTEAFF
>NA|TRBJ2-2|many|TRBV4-2
TGTGCCAGCAGCCAAGAGGGCGGGGTCGGGGAGCTGTTTTTT
CASSQEGGVGELFF
>NA|TRBJ1-1|many|TRBV19
TGTGCCAGTAGTCCAACAGGGCCCACGAACACTGAAGCTTTCTTT
CASSPTGPTNTEAFF
>TRBD1|TRBJ1-1|many|TRBV29-1
TGCAGCACGACAGGGGGAGGTGTTGAAGCTTTCTTT
CSTTGGGVEAFF
>TRBD1|TRBJ2-1|many|TRBV6-1
TGTGCCAGCAGCCGACAGGGTAACTCCTACAATGAGCAGTTCTTC
CASSRQGNSYNEQFF
>TRBD1|TRBJ1-6|many|TRBV5-6
TGTGCCAGTAGGAAAGACAGGGTAAATTCACCCCTCCACTTT
CASRKDRVNSPLHF
>TRBD2|TRBJ2-3|NA|TRBV27
TGTGCCAGCAGTCCCCGCAAACTAGCGGGAACAGATACGCAGTATTTT
CASSPRKLAGTDTQYF
>TRBD2|TRBJ2-1|many|TRBV11-3
TGTGCCAGCAGCTTGGAACTAGCGGGCCGATACAATGAGCAGTTCTTC
CASSLELAGRYNEQFF
>NA|TRBJ1-1|many|TRBV6-5
TGTGCCAGCAGCTCCGGTTCACAGGGGAACACTGAAGCTTTCTTT
CASSSGSQGNTEAFF
>TRBD2|TRBJ2-3|NA|TRBV30
TGTGCCTGGAGCGGACTAGCCCGCACAGATACGCAGTATTTT
CAWSGLARTDTQYF
>NA|TRBJ2-5|many|TRBV15
TGTGCCACCAGCAGAGCACAAGCGGGAGAGACCCAGTACTTC
CATSRAQAGETQYF
>TRBD1|TRBJ2-2|few|TRBV7-6
TGTGCCAGCAGCTCGTTGACAGGGAAGACCGGGGAGCTGTTTTTT
CASSSLTGKTGELFF
>NA|TRBJ2-7|many|TRBV4-1
TGCGCCAGCAGCCAGGGGCAGGTTGCCTACGAGCAGTACTTC
CASSQGQVAYEQYF
>TRBD2|TRBJ2-3|few|TRBV2
TGTGCCAGCAGGTCGGGACTAGCGAAGGCAGATACGCAGTATTTT
CASRSGLAKADTQYF
>NA|TRBJ2-5|many|TRBV7-8
TGTGCCAGCTGCGCGATTTCCAACAGGGACGAGACCCAGTACTTC
CASCAISNRDETQYF
>TRBD1|TRBJ1-5|many|TRBV7-9
TGTGCCAGCAGCTTAGGGGACAGCCGCAATCAGCCCCAGCATTTT
CASSLGDSRNQPQHF
>NA|TRBJ2-7|many|TRBV6-1
TGTGCCAGCTGGGGGCTGCCCTACGAGCAGTACTTC
CASWGLPYEQYF
>TRBD2|TRBJ2-1|many|TRBV5-4
TGTGCCAGCAGCCTAAGAGGGCTAGCGGGGGGTGAGCAGTTCTTC
CASSLRGLAGGEQFF
>TRBD1|TRBJ2-7|NA|TRBV6-5
TGTGCCAGCAGTCGGACAGGGATGTACGAGCAGTACTTC
CASSRTGMYEQYF
>TRBD1|TRBJ2-2|many|TRBV5-5
TGTGCCAGCAGCTTGGTCAGGGGGCCGAACACCGGGGAGCTGTTTTTT
CASSLVRGPNTGELFF
>TRBD2|TRBJ2-1|many|TRBV5-1
TGCGCCAGCAGCTTGCTCAGCCTAGCGGACTACAATGAGCAGTTCTTC
CASSLLSLADYNEQFF
>TRBD2|TRBJ2-1|many|TRBV12-5
TGTGCTAGTGGTTTGGTTGTCGACGGAGGACTAGCGGGAGAGAGTGAGCAGTTCTTC
CASGLVVDGGLAGESEQFF
>NA|TRBJ1-3|many|TRBV10-3
TGTGCCATCAGTGAGTCGAACCCCAGGGTCCCTGGAAACACCATATATTTT
CAISESNPRVPGNTIYF
>NA|TRBJ2-3|few|TRBV10-3
TGTGCCATCAGTGGCGTACGCACAGATACGCAGTATTTT
CAISGVRTDTQYF
>TRBD2|TRBJ2-3|many|TRBV7-9
TGTGCCAGCAGACCCGGGACTAGCGGCTTCCCAGATACGCAGTATTTT
CASRPGTSGFPDTQYF